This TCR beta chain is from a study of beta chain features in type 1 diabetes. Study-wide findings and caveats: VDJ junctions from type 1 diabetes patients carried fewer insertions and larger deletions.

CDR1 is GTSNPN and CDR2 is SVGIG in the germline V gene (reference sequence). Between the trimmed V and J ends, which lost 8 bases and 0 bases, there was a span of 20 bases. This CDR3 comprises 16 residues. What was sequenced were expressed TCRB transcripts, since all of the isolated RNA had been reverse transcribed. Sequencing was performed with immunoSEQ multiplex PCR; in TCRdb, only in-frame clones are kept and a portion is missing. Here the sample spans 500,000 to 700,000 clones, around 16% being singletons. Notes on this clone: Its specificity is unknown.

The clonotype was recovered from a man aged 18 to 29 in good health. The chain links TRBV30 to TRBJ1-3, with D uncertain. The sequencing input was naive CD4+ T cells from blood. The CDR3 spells CAANAGFLLSGNTIYF. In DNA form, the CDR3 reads TGTGCCGCCAATGCGGGTTTCCTTCTCTCTGGAAACACCATATATTTT.